These 23 T cell receptor beta chains were all obtained from the same sample, sequenced in a study of blood T cell repertoires in COVID-19. This table comes from immunoSEQ multiplex PCR, and its TCRdb copy is limited to in-frame clones, with some not included. The table includes roughly 250,000 clones, 88% detected once. The sequenced sample was peripheral blood. These receptors were obtained from a man aged 60 to 69 who had recovered from COVID-19.

The CDR3 protein is CASGQGGNQPQHF. DNA of the CDR3: TGTGCCAGCGGACAGGGGGGCAATCAGCCCCAGCATTTT. The gene calls are TRBV5-8 and TRBJ1-5; 10 bases fit TRBD1. Germline CDR1 is SGHTS and CDR2 is YDEGEE. J was trimmed by 2 bases and V by 7 bases; bases with no gene match: 0. CDR3 length: 13 amino acids.

Here the CDR3 DNA reads TGCGCCAGCAGCTTGGAGTCTCTGGCAGGCAATTCACCCCTCCACTTT. Translated: CASSLESLAGNSPLHF. This chain joins TRBV5-1 and TRBJ1-6; no clear D gene. Germline V lookup: CDR1 SGHRS, CDR2 YFSETQ. V was pared by 0 bases and J by 7 bases, with 14 bases between. CDR3 length: 16 residues.

V and J are TRBV3-1 (or the pseudogene TRBV3-2) and TRBJ2-1, with TRBD2 matching 7 bases. The CDR3 is made up of 14 amino acids. Germline loops: CDR1 LGHDT, CDR2 YNNKEL (reference sequence). J was trimmed by 6 bases and V by 0 bases; bases with no gene match: 2. CDR3 protein: CASSQDGRGNEQFF. Written as DNA, the CDR3 is TGTGCCAGCAGCCAAGATGGGAGGGGCAATGAGCAGTTCTTC.

The rearrangement joins TRBV5-1 to TRBJ1-2, with TRBD1 matching over 7 bases. This CDR3 is 16 amino acids long. Trimming at V came to 0 bases and at J to 8 bases, leaving 13 bases not matched to a gene. The germline CDR1 and CDR2 sequences are SGHRS and YFSETQ. The DNA of the CDR3 is TGCGCCAGCAGCTTGGGTTACCTCGGACAGGAAGACGGCTACACCTTC. Residues: CASSLGYLGQEDGYTF.

The chain employs TRBV10-3 and TRBJ1-6; 9 nucleotides line up with TRBD1. Germline assignment: CDR1 ENHRY and CDR2 SYGVKD. This CDR3 is 20 amino acids long. V lost 5 bases to trimming and J lost 0 bases; unmatched junction nucleotides: 14. CDR3 sequence: CAISPTGGQGFSSYNSPLHF. CDR3 bases: TGTGCCATCAGTCCCACCGGGGGACAGGGATTTAGCTCCTATAATTCACCCCTCCACTTT.

The chain combines TRBV4-1 with TRBJ2-7, with D maybe TRBD2 (6 bases). V lost 4 bases and J 0 bases, leaving 19 bases between the germline ends. Per germline, CDR1 MGHRA and CDR2 YSYEKL. The CDR3 is made up of 17 amino acids. The CDR3 DNA reads TGCGCCAGCAGCCGAGACCCCAGGACCGGGGGCTCCTACGAGCAGTACTTC. Translation: CASSRDPRTGGSYEQYF.

This clone is a singleton in its sample. Other DNA sequences in the sample encode the same CDR3. The rearrangement uses TRBV5-1 and TRBJ1-5; TRBD1 matches at 7 bases. The CDR3 covers 14 residues. Germline CDR1 is SGHRS and CDR2 is YFSETQ. J was trimmed by 7 bases and V by 0 bases; bases with no gene match: 4. The CDR3 DNA reads as TGCGCCAGCAGCTTGGAGCAGGGGGGACAGCCCCAGCATTTT. It translates to CASSLEQGGQPQHF. The entire variable domain, with the rest obtained from reference TRBV5-1 and TRBJ1-5, is as follows: KAGVTQTPRYLIKTRGQQVTLSCSPISGHRSVSWYQQTPGQGLQFLFEYFSETQRNKGNFPGRFSGRQFSNSRSEMNVSTLELGDSALYLCASSLEQGGQPQHFGDGTRLSIL.

The chain employs TRBV5-1 and TRBJ2-2, with TRBD2 matching 8 bases. The CDR3 runs to 18 residues. V was clipped by 0 bases and J by 1 base; unmatched bases: 8. Germline V CDR1 and CDR2: SGHRS, YFSETQ. As DNA, the CDR3 is TGCGCCAGCAGCTTGGCCTTTGCGGGGGGACAGAACACCGGGGAGCTGTTTTTT. Translated: CASSLAFAGGQNTGELFF.

The J gene is TRBJ1-5, the V gene TRBV18; no definite D call. Trimming left V 1 base short and J 0 bases short, with 7 bases between. The CDR3 sequence is 15 residues long. Looked up from germline, CDR1 is KGHSH and CDR2 is LQKENI. The CDR3 region is CASSPQQVSNQPQHF. The CDR3 DNA reads as TGTGCCAGCTCACCACAGCAGGTTAGCAATCAGCCCCAGCATTTT.

This sequence joins TRBV11-2 and TRBJ2-7; D perhaps matches TRBD1 (6 bases). The CDR3 runs 15 residues. The germline gives CDR1 SGHAT, CDR2 FQNNGV. Between the trimmed V and J ends, which lost 4 bases and 2 bases, there was a span of 15 bases. As DNA, the CDR3 is TGTGCCAGCAGCTCAGCCCGGGACACCGCCTACGAGCAGTACTTC. Its translation is CASSSARDTAYEQYF.

Here the CDR3 reads CASSLEGQGLNTEAFF. The CDR3, as DNA: TGTGCCAGCAGCTTAGAGGGACAGGGTTTGAACACTGAAGCTTTCTTT. J is TRBJ1-1 and V is TRBV13, with 9 bases that match TRBD1. The CDR3 has 16 amino acids. Germline values: CDR1 PRHDT, CDR2 FYEKMQ (reference sequence). Trimming at V came to 1 base and at J to 0 bases, leaving 3 bases not matched to a gene.

The chain carries TRBV5-1 and TRBJ2-2, with 10 bases identical to TRBD2. This CDR3 has 14 residues. J lost 8 bases, V lost 7 bases, and 8 bases had no gene match. In germline, CDR1 is SGHRS, CDR2 YFSETQ. The CDR3 protein is CASSGLASSGELFF. For the CDR3, the DNA is TGCGCCAGCTCGGGACTAGCGAGTTCGGGGGAGCTGTTTTTT.

The CDR3 region has the DNA TGTGCCAGCAGCTCCGGGGCGACAGGTTTCACCTACGAGCAGTACTTC. Translated: CASSSGATGFTYEQYF. This rearrangement joins TRBV7-9 to TRBJ2-7; possibly TRBD1 for D (6 bases). The V and J ends lost 4 bases and 2 bases respectively, with 18 bases between them. This CDR3 is 16 amino acids long. From germline, CDR1 is SEHNR and CDR2 FQNEAQ (reference sequence).

This rearrangement joins TRBV5-5 to TRBJ2-7; tentative D call: TRBD1 (6 bases). Germline values: CDR1 SGHKS, CDR2 YYEKEE (reference sequence). This CDR3 spans 13 amino acids. V was shortened by 4 bases and J by 5 bases, with 13 bases between the two germline ends. CDR3 residues: CASSPTTGHEQYF. Written as DNA, the CDR3 is TGTGCCAGCAGCCCAACGACAGGCCACGAGCAGTACTTC.

This rearrangement joins TRBV5-1 to TRBJ1-1; 12 bases match TRBD1. Trimming at V came to 0 bases and at J to 6 bases, leaving 6 bases not matched to a gene. The CDR3 covers 16 residues. Germline V gene sequence: CDR1 SGHRS, CDR2 YFSETQ. This CDR3 reads CASSLGDRGRGAEAFF. The DNA for the CDR3 is TGCGCCAGCAGCTTGGGGGACAGGGGGCGAGGCGCTGAAGCTTTCTTT.

The chain couples TRBV9 to TRBJ1-6, with TRBD1 identical over 8 bases. V trimming: 0 bases; J trimming: 0 bases; junction bases outside the gene matches: 5. This CDR3 region has 18 residues. Germline V CDR1 and CDR2: SGDLS, YYNGEE. CDR3 protein: CASSVAGGLSSYNSPLHF. The CDR3 DNA follows: TGTGCCAGCAGCGTAGCAGGGGGCCTGAGCTCCTATAATTCACCCCTCCACTTT.

V gene TRBV6-5 combines with J gene TRBJ1-5; 8 bases line up with TRBD1. Germline CDR1 MNHEY, CDR2 SVGAGI. V shed 6 bases, J shed 4 bases, and the junction held 8 bases outside the gene matches. The CDR3 has 15 amino acids. The CDR3 bases are TGTGCCAGCAGCAACTTGGGACAGGCTAATCAGCCCCAGCATTTT. This codes for CASSNLGQANQPQHF.

This clone has only a few counts. The chain recombines TRBV6-2 or TRBV6-3 with TRBJ1-5; 10 nucleotides line up with TRBD1. The V and J ends lost 4 bases and 0 bases, in that order; junction bases with no gene match: 6. Germline V gene sequence: CDR1 MNHEY, CDR2 SVGEGT. This CDR3 has 17 residues. CDR3 coding DNA: TGTGCCAGCAGTTCCCGGGACAGGGGATATAGCAATCAGCCCCAGCATTTT. Translated: CASSSRDRGYSNQPQHF.

The chain carries TRBV25-1 and TRBJ2-1; D may be TRBD1 (5 bases). In germline, CDR1 is MGHDK, CDR2 SYGVNS. The CDR3 runs to 14 residues. Trimming pared 7 bases from V and 1 base from J, leaving 11 bases between. The CDR3, as DNA: TGTGCCAGCACTGGGGCACTGTCCTACAATGAGCAGTTCTTC. This codes for CASTGALSYNEQFF.

The V gene is TRBV11-2, the J gene TRBJ2-2, with a tentative D call TRBD2 (6 bases). In germline, CDR1 is SGHAT, CDR2 FQNNGV. Trimming removed 1 base from V and 6 bases from J, with 9 bases in between. The CDR3 is 14 amino acids. DNA for the CDR3: TGTGCCAGCAGCTTAGCGGCGGGGCCCGGGGAGCTGTTTTTT. Protein: CASSLAAGPGELFF.

There are a few counts of this clone. This sequence joins TRBV19 and TRBJ1-2, with 7 bases lining up with TRBD1. J gave up 8 bases and V 4 bases, and 13 bases lay outside the gene matches. CDR1 and CDR2 from the germline V gene are LNHDA and SQIVND (reference sequence). The CDR3 runs 15 residues. CDR3 sequence: CASSTTGTVVGGYTF. The CDR3 coding sequence is TGTGCCAGTAGTACAACCGGGACAGTCGTGGGGGGCTACACCTTC.

The rearrangement joins TRBV10-3 to TRBJ2-7; possible D gene TRBD1, 6 bases. The CDR3 is 11 residues long. Trimming took off 10 bases at V and 6 bases at J, with 13 bases between the two ends. Germline V CDR1 and CDR2: ENHRY, SYGVKD. The DNA of the CDR3 is TGTGCCAGCGCGTGGGGGCGCGAGCAGTACTTC. It translates to CASAWGREQYF.

The rearrangement links TRBV4-1 to TRBJ2-3; 9 bases map to TRBD2. The germline V gene has CDR1 MGHRA and CDR2 YSYEKL. Trimming cost V 9 bases and J 7 bases; bases outside gene matches: 11. This CDR3 has 14 residues. As DNA, the CDR3 is TGCGCCAGTTCGAATAGCGGGGGCCCACATACGCAGTATTTT. Its protein is CASSNSGGPHTQYF.